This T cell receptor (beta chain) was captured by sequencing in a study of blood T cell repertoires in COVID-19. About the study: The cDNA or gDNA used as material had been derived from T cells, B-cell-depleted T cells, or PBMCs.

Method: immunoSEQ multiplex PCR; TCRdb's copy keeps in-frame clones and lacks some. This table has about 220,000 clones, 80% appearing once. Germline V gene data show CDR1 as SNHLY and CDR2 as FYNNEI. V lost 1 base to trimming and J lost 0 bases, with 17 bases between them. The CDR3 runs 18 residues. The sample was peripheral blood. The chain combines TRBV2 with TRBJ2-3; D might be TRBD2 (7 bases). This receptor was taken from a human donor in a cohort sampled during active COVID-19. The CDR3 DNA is TGTGCCAGCAGTGAAGGGTTATTCCGGGGGGCCAGCACAGATACGCAGTATTTT. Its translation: CASSEGLFRGASTDTQYF.